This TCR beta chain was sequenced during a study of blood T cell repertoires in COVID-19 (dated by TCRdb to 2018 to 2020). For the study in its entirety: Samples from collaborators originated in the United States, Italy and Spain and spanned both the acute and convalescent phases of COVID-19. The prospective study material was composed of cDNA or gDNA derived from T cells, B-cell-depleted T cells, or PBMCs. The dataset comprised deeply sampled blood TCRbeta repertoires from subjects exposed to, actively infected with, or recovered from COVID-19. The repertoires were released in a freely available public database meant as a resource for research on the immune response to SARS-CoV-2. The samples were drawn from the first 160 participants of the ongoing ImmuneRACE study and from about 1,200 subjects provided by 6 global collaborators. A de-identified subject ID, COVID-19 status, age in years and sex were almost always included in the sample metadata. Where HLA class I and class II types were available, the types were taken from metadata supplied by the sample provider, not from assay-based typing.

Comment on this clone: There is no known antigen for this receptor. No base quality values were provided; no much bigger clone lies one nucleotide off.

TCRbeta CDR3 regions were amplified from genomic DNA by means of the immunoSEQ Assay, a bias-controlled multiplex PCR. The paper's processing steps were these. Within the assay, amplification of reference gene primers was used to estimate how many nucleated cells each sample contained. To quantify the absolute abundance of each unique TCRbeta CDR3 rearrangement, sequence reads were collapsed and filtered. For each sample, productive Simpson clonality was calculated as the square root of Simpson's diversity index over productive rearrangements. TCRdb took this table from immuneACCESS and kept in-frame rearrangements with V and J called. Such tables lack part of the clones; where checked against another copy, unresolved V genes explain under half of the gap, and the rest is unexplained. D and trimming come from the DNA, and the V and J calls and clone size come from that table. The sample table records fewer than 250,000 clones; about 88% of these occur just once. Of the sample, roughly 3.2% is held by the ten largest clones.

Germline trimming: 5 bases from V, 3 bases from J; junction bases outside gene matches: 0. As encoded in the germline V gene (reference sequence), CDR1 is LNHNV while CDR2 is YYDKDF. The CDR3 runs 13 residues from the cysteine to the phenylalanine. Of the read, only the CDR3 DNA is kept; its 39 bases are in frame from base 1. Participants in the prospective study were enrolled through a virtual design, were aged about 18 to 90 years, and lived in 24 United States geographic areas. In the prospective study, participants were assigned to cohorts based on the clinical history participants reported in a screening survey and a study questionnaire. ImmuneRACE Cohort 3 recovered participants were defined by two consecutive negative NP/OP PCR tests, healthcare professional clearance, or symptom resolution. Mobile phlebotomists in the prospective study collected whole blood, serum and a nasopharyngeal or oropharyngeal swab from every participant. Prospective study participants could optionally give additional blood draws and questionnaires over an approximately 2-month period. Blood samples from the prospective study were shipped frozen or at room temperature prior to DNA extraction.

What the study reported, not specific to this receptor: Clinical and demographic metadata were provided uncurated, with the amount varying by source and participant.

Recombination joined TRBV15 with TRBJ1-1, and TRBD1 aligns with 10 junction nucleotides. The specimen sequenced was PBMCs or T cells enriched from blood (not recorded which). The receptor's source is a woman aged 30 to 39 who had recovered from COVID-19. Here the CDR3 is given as CATSDRGHTEAFF. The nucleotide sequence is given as TGTGCCACCAGCGACAGGGGGCACACTGAAGCTTTCTTT.